These T cell receptor beta chains were read from a single sample in a study of response to subunit inactivated influenza vaccine. TCRdb analysed the RT-PCR reads with MiXCR anew, one entry per CDR3 protein. The sample records approximately 680,000 distinct CDR3 sequences, roughly 14% being singletons. Source: PBMCs from blood, taken 11 to 12 days after vaccination. The receptors shown here come from a man aged 50 to 60 who received an inactivated influenza vaccine. Both conserved end residues are trimmed from each CDR3.

v_gene: TRBV10-3
j_gene: TRBJ2-5
CDR3aa: AISGPGETQY

v_gene: TRBV6-1
j_gene: TRBJ1-2
CDR3aa: ASRSRTAYGYT

v_gene: TRBV18
j_gene: TRBJ2-3
CDR3aa: ASSPDGSDTQY

v_gene: TRBV6-2/TRBV6-3
j_gene: TRBJ2-7
CDR3aa: ASSYSSPLEQY

v_gene: TRBV3-1
j_gene: TRBJ2-5
CDR3aa: ASSQEFSPVRETQY

v_gene: TRBV5-8
j_gene: TRBJ2-7
CDR3aa: ASSLEGPRSYEQY

v_gene: TRBV20-1
j_gene: TRBJ2-7
CDR3aa: SAHGTSGTYEQY

v_gene: TRBV20-1
j_gene: TRBJ2-1
CDR3aa: SATYGGGEQF

v_gene: TRBV4-1
j_gene: TRBJ1-2
CDR3aa: ASSQDGPGYT

v_gene: TRBV28
j_gene: TRBJ2-4
CDR3aa: ASSLDRVLDKNIQY

v_gene: TRBV12-3/TRBV12-4
j_gene: TRBJ1-1
CDR3aa: ASRRQGYTEAF

v_gene: TRBV5-1
j_gene: TRBJ2-5
CDR3aa: ASSSSPQGSSGETQY

v_gene: TRBV30
j_gene: TRBJ1-5
CDR3aa: AWSLGNYQPQH

v_gene: TRBV5-1
j_gene: TRBJ2-7
CDR3aa: ASSFIPGQTYEQY

v_gene: TRBV4-3
j_gene: TRBJ2-1
CDR3aa: ASSQDSQGNNEQF

v_gene: TRBV7-2
j_gene: TRBJ2-1
CDR3aa: ASSPDSGGKQF

v_gene: TRBV20-1
j_gene: TRBJ2-3
CDR3aa: SAKILAGGPGTQY

v_gene: TRBV20-1
j_gene: TRBJ2-7
CDR3aa: SARDGATNYEQY

v_gene: TRBV11-2
j_gene: TRBJ1-1
CDR3aa: ASSIGQGATEAF

v_gene: TRBV18
j_gene: TRBJ2-3
CDR3aa: ASSPKDTQY

v_gene: TRBV15
j_gene: TRBJ1-1
CDR3aa: ATRLAAGESTEAF

v_gene: TRBV29-1
j_gene: TRBJ2-1
CDR3aa: SVLGTGIYEQF

v_gene: TRBV25-1
j_gene: TRBJ2-7
CDR3aa: ASSEYGLGQY

v_gene: TRBV6-1
j_gene: TRBJ2-7
CDR3aa: ASSPRSRDSTYEQY

v_gene: TRBV20-1
j_gene: TRBJ2-1
CDR3aa: SARLAQLSNEQF

v_gene: TRBV4-1
j_gene: TRBJ1-2
CDR3aa: AGSPSPAGAANYGYT

v_gene: TRBV20-1
j_gene: TRBJ1-4
CDR3aa: SARTGTGTTNEKLF

v_gene: TRBV29-1
j_gene: TRBJ2-3
CDR3aa: SVAVAESTDTQY

v_gene: TRBV12-3/TRBV12-4
j_gene: TRBJ1-2
CDR3aa: ASSLSGLPNYGYT

v_gene: TRBV5-6
j_gene: TRBJ2-7
CDR3aa: ASSFPGMREQY

v_gene: TRBV20-1
j_gene: TRBJ2-4
CDR3aa: SAPNRAHDSLAKNIQY

v_gene: TRBV29-1
j_gene: TRBJ2-7
CDR3aa: SVARGRDEQY

v_gene: TRBV29-1
j_gene: TRBJ2-5
CDR3aa: SVGASTGQAL

v_gene: TRBV25-1
j_gene: TRBJ2-1
CDR3aa: ASSAVQGTYNEQF

v_gene: TRBV20-1
j_gene: TRBJ2-2
CDR3aa: SASHRGWSGELF

v_gene: TRBV28
j_gene: TRBJ1-1
CDR3aa: ASSSGTGFVAEAF

v_gene: TRBV5-4
j_gene: TRBJ2-3
CDR3aa: ASSLAGTSGNTDTQY

v_gene: TRBV5-1
j_gene: TRBJ2-5
CDR3aa: ASNIAGSRQETQY

v_gene: TRBV20-1
j_gene: TRBJ1-1
CDR3aa: SAREGGLGTEAF

v_gene: TRBV12-3/TRBV12-4
j_gene: TRBJ1-1
CDR3aa: ASRLPGAEAF

v_gene: TRBV29-1
j_gene: TRBJ2-1
CDR3aa: SVSMGLAGDEQF

v_gene: TRBV6-2/TRBV6-3
j_gene: TRBJ2-1
CDR3aa: ASSRLVNEQF

v_gene: TRBV6-2/TRBV6-3
j_gene: TRBJ1-1
CDR3aa: ASSYAARTEAF

v_gene: TRBV28
j_gene: TRBJ2-7
CDR3aa: ASMSSSRSYEQY

v_gene: TRBV5-5
j_gene: TRBJ2-6
CDR3aa: ASSGEKGPHSGANVLT

v_gene: TRBV5-4
j_gene: TRBJ2-5
CDR3aa: ASSGTIGGQETQY

v_gene: TRBV29-1
j_gene: TRBJ1-2
CDR3aa: SVTGEARYT

v_gene: TRBV5-1
j_gene: TRBJ1-2
CDR3aa: ASSANRGALDGYT

v_gene: TRBV29-1
j_gene: TRBJ1-2
CDR3aa: SVAEGGGRGYT

v_gene: TRBV6-5
j_gene: TRBJ2-7
CDR3aa: ASTTPGSEQY

v_gene: TRBV15
j_gene: TRBJ2-3
CDR3aa: ATSKHPGLDSQTQY

v_gene: TRBV10-3
j_gene: TRBJ1-2
CDR3aa: AISESGQANYGYT

v_gene: TRBV7-9
j_gene: TRBJ2-7
CDR3aa: ASSTTGLRTYEQY

v_gene: TRBV12-3/TRBV12-4
j_gene: TRBJ2-1
CDR3aa: ASSLSRTVEQF